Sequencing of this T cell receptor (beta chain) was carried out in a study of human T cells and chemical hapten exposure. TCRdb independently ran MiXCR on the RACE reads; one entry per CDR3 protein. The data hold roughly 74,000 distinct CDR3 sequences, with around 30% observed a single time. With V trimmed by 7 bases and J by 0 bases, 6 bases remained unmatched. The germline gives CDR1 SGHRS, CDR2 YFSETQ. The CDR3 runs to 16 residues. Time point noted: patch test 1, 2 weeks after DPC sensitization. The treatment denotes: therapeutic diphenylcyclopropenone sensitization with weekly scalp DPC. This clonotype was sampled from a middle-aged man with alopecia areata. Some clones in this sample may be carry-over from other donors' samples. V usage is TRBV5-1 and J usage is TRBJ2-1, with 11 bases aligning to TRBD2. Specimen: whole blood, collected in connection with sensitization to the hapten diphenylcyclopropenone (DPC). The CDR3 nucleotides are TGCGCCAGCCTCGGGACTAGCGGTAGCTCCTACAATGAGCAGTTCTTC. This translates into CASLGTSGSSYNEQFF.